This TCR beta chain was sequenced during a study of T cell responses to AZD1222 COVID-19 vaccine. Study as a whole: Second doses that came at about 4 or about 12 weeks were put together. Study outcomes and limitations: Donors skewed white British and female; clonal diversity was possibly underestimated.

Remarks on this clone: The antigen remains unidentified.

Losses at the gene ends were 2 bases for V and 8 bases for J; bases not matched to a gene: 16. The CDR3 totals 17 residues. Germline CDR1 is LGHNA and CDR2 is YSLEER. Clones were read by immunoSEQ multiplex PCR, and TCRdb kept only the in-frame ones, dropping some. The sample carries 90,000 to 120,000 clones, around 90% recorded once. This clonotype was sampled from an adult in good health. The chain is built from TRBV4-3 and TRBJ1-2, with 8 bases aligning to TRBD1. The sample here was peripheral blood, taken on day 0 of AZD1222 vaccination. For the CDR3, the DNA is TGCGCCAGCAGCCAATCCTCCCGGGCGGACAGGGCGGAAGGCTACACCTTC. This translates into CASSQSSRADRAEGYTF.